This T cell receptor beta chain was identified in a study of blood T cell repertoires in COVID-19. Methods used by the authors: Scientists estimated how many nucleated cells there were by amplifying reference gene primers. Repertoires were generated with immunoSEQ multiplex PCR, while TCRdb's copy carries only in-frame clones and drops some. That table supplies the V and J calls and clone size; D and trimming were determined from the DNA. This table holds some 350,000 clones, around nine tenths found once. The CDR3 length is 16 residues. Trimming cost V 1 base and J 7 bases, with 19 bases left between them. Germline V CDR1 and CDR2: SGHVS, FNYEAQ.

This clonotype was obtained from a woman between 18 and 30 years old who had recovered from COVID-19. The V and J genes are TRBV7-6 and TRBJ1-2; a weak D match, TRBD1 (6 bases). Material: peripheral blood. The CDR3 protein is CASSLGGGPWSAGYTF. DNA of the CDR3: TGTGCCAGCAGCTTAGGCGGGGGGCCATGGTCCGCTGGCTACACCTTC.